Listed below are T cell receptor beta chains from one sample, sequenced in a study of T cell responses to AZD1222 COVID-19 vaccine. Profiling relied on immunoSEQ multiplex PCR, and the TCRdb table lists in-frame clones only, not all of them. The data contain almost 80,000 clones, about nine tenths of them singletons. The specimen was peripheral blood, collected on day 0 of AZD1222 vaccination. Receptor source: an adult in good health. Both conserved end residues are part of each CDR3. Fields, in order: V gene, J gene, clone size, D gene, CDR3 DNA, CDR3 protein. The D gene is left open where the match is weak. Clone size is not always given. Where it is, it says once, few, many or a class for expanded clones.

v_gene: TRBV7-6; j_gene: TRBJ2-2; abundance: -; d_gene: TRBD1; CDR3nt: TGTGCCAGCAGCCCAAGAAGGACAGGAGTCACCGGGGAGCTGTTTTTT; CDR3aa: CASSPRRTGVTGELFF
v_gene: TRBV13; j_gene: TRBJ2-1; abundance: once; d_gene: TRBD2; CDR3nt: TGTGCCAGCAGCTTTGGGACTAGCGGTTACAATGAGCAGTTCTTC; CDR3aa: CASSFGTSGYNEQFF
v_gene: TRBV7-9; j_gene: TRBJ1-1; abundance: -; d_gene: -; CDR3nt: TGTGCCAGCAGCTTATCAGGGGCCCCTGAAGCTTTCTTT; CDR3aa: CASSLSGAPEAFF
v_gene: TRBV9; j_gene: TRBJ1-4; abundance: -; d_gene: TRBD1; CDR3nt: TGTGCCAGCAGCGTAGGGACAGGGGGTGGTGAAAAACTGTTTTTT; CDR3aa: CASSVGTGGGEKLFF
v_gene: TRBV11-3; j_gene: TRBJ1-1; abundance: -; d_gene: -; CDR3nt: TGTGCCAGCAGCTTATTCGGGCAGGAGAACACTGAAGCTTTCTTT; CDR3aa: CASSLFGQENTEAFF
v_gene: TRBV15; j_gene: TRBJ1-5; abundance: -; d_gene: -; CDR3nt: TGTGCCACCAGCAGAGAGGGATTTGCCAATCAGCCCCAGCATTTT; CDR3aa: CATSREGFANQPQHF
v_gene: TRBV9; j_gene: TRBJ1-5; abundance: -; d_gene: -; CDR3nt: TGTGCCAGCAGCGTAGGAGGGGAAAATCAGCCCCAGCATTTT; CDR3aa: CASSVGGENQPQHF
v_gene: TRBV6-2/TRBV6-3; j_gene: TRBJ2-5; abundance: -; d_gene: TRBD1; CDR3nt: TGTGCCAGCAGTTCCGAAAGACAGGGGCGCCAGGAGACCCAGTACTTC; CDR3aa: CASSSERQGRQETQYF
v_gene: TRBV18; j_gene: TRBJ1-5; abundance: -; d_gene: TRBD1; CDR3nt: TGTGCCAGCTCACCGGACAGGGCTAGCAATCAGCCCCAGCATTTT; CDR3aa: CASSPDRASNQPQHF
v_gene: TRBV6-5; j_gene: TRBJ1-2; abundance: -; d_gene: -; CDR3nt: TGTGCCAGCAGTTACGTCAGACAGAGCTATGGCTACACCTTC; CDR3aa: CASSYVRQSYGYTF